Presented here are 10 T cell receptor beta chains from one specimen sequenced in a study of cytomegalovirus exposure and HLA in healthy donors. The PCR was carried out with 60 Vbeta primers and 13 Jbeta primers. Libraries were prepared by immunoSEQ multiplex PCR; TCRdb keeps only in-frame clonotypes and omits some of them. The sample shows about 110,000 clones, 81% of them seen only once. Sequences were obtained from PBMCs. The receptors were sampled from a woman aged 30 to 39 in good health and CMV-seronegative.

This clone was seen a few times. The rearrangement links TRBV5-1 to TRBJ2-3, with D perhaps TRBD2 (5 bases). Trimming removed 0 bases at V and 0 bases at J, with 11 bases between. CDR1 and CDR2 (germline): SGHRS, YFSETQ. This CDR3 is 16 amino acids long. The CDR3 reads CASSLGLQTSTDTQYF. Here the CDR3 DNA reads TGCGCCAGCAGCTTGGGACTACAAACTAGCACAGATACGCAGTATTTT.

The chain carries TRBV25-1 and TRBJ2-1; D is possibly TRBD2 (5 bases). Trimming cost V 4 bases and J 0 bases, with 10 bases left between them. CDR1 is MGHDK and CDR2 is SYGVNS in the germline V gene. The CDR3 totals 15 residues. CDR3 region: CASSGDAGSYNEQFF. The CDR3 region has the DNA TGTGCCAGCAGTGGTGACGCGGGCTCCTACAATGAGCAGTTCTTC.

This sequence joins TRBV30 and TRBJ1-1; D is possibly TRBD1 (5 bases). Deletions cut 5 bases from V and 7 bases from J, with 14 bases between. The CDR3 loop spans 12 amino acids. Per germline, CDR1 GTSNPN and CDR2 SVGIG (reference sequence). The CDR3 nucleotides are TGTGCCTGGGAATTGGGGCCCTTTGAAGCTTTCTTT. This gives the protein CAWELGPFEAFF.

The genes are TRBV9 and TRBJ1-3, with no clear D. CDR3 length equals 15 residues. The germline gives CDR1 SGDLS, CDR2 YYNGEE. With 2 bases removed from V and 0 bases from J, the gap between germline ends came to 9 bases. This CDR3 is CASSVALDSGNTIYF. The DNA for the CDR3 is TGTGCCAGCAGCGTCGCATTAGACTCTGGAAACACCATATATTTT.

The chain links TRBV6-5 to TRBJ2-7; 8 positions agree with TRBD1. The CDR3 has 15 amino acids. Per the germline V gene, CDR1 is MNHEY and CDR2 is SVGAGI. Trimming at V came to 6 bases and at J to 6 bases, leaving 13 bases not matched to a gene. CDR3 amino acids: CASSLDRAYFGEQYF. The CDR3 nucleotides are TGTGCCAGCAGCTTGGACAGGGCTTACTTTGGCGAGCAGTACTTC.

The J gene is TRBJ1-1, the V gene TRBV5-4; TRBD1 is a possible D gene (5 bases). The CDR3 has 14 amino acids. Germline V gene lookup returns CDR1 SGHNT and CDR2 YYREEE (reference sequence). Trimming took off 2 bases at V and 2 bases at J, with 10 bases between the two ends. In DNA, the CDR3 is TGTGCCAGCAGCTTCAGGGTAGGAAACACTGAAGCTTTCTTT. Its translation is CASSFRVGNTEAFF.

In regard to this clone: This sample includes further DNA sequences coding for the same CDR3. The chain uses TRBV6-6 and TRBJ2-1, with 8 bases lining up with TRBD2. After removal of 4 bases from V and 7 bases from J, the junction contained 9 bases not matched to a gene. There are 15 residues in the CDR3. The germline CDR1 and CDR2 sequences are MNHNY and SVGAGI (reference sequence). CDR3 in amino acids: CASSSTSATRNEQFF. CDR3 sequence (DNA): TGTGCCAGCAGTTCGACTAGCGCCACTCGGAATGAGCAGTTCTTC.

The rearrangement uses TRBV6-1 and TRBJ2-1; no reliable D call. The CDR3 has 14 residues. Trimming removed 2 bases at V and 2 bases at J, with 7 bases between. CDR1 and CDR2 (germline): MNHNS, SASEGT. In DNA, the CDR3 is TGTGCCAGCAGTGAAACCCGGGCCTACAATGAGCAGTTCTTC. This gives the protein CASSETRAYNEQFF.

V is TRBV27 and J is TRBJ2-1, with 8 bases fitting TRBD2. Germline CDR1 reads MNHEY; CDR2 reads SMNVEV (reference sequence). The junction had 12 bases not matched to a gene; V was cut back by 1 base and J by 10 bases. This CDR3 has 16 residues. The CDR3, as DNA: TGTGCCAGCAGTTTATTCGGCCCAGCGGGAGTTCAGGAGCAGTTCTTC. The encoded protein is CASSLFGPAGVQEQFF.

V and J are TRBV19 and TRBJ2-5; TRBD2 matches 7 bases. The CDR3 is made up of 13 amino acids. CDR1 is LNHDA and CDR2 is SQIVND in the germline V gene (reference sequence). Trimming took 3 bases from V and 5 from J; bases not matched to a gene: 3. This CDR3 reads CASSITGGETQYF. The CDR3, as DNA: TGTGCCAGTAGTATTACCGGGGGGGAGACCCAGTACTTC.